This TCR beta chain was sequenced in a study of blood T cells in healthy people across ages. Together with a sample-barcoded 5' primer, a J-beta primer mix was included in a second PCR lasting about 7 to 11 cycles. A 12-random-nucleotide template-switch adaptor tagged each cDNA molecule. TCRdb called the 5' RACE reads again in MiXCR, with one record for every CDR3 protein. The top ten hold more than 20% of the sample, which has roughly 1.9 million distinct CDR3 sequences, roughly 43% seen once. Whole-study results and caveats: Roughly linear age-related decline in beta diversity appeared, significant by age 40.

Points on this clonotype: Its antigen is unidentified.

Germline lookup yields CDR1 DFQATT and CDR2 SNEGSKA (reference sequence). V gave up 3 bases and J gave up 8 bases, with 11 bases separating them. The CDR3 is 12 amino acids. The V gene is TRBV20-1, the J gene TRBJ2-4; TRBD2 is a possible D gene (6 bases). The sequence came from a human donor in good health. Sequenced input: blood. DNA for the CDR3: TGCAGTGCTAGGGGCGGCGGGGACATTCAGTACTTC. Translation gives CSARGGGDIQYF.